This is a list of T cell receptor beta chains from one sample in a study of response to subunit inactivated influenza vaccine. One entry per CDR3 protein results from TCRdb running MiXCR on the RT-PCR reads. Here the sample spans 430,000 or so distinct CDR3 sequences, approximately 11% being singletons. The sample here was PBMCs from blood, taken roughly 45 days after vaccination. The receptors come from a man between 50 and 59 years old who received an inactivated influenza vaccine. CDR3s include the opening cysteine and the closing phenylalanine or tryptophan. Fields, in order: J gene, V gene, CDR3 protein.

J: TRBJ1-2
V: TRBV28
CDR3: CASSFQGAGYGYTF

J: TRBJ1-1
V: TRBV5-1
CDR3: CASSPRTGGLNTEAFF

J: TRBJ2-4
V: TRBV9
CDR3: CASSVVGGAPDIQYF

J: TRBJ2-2
V: TRBV4-3
CDR3: CASSQPVNTGELFF

J: TRBJ2-7
V: TRBV7-8
CDR3: CASSALGTSGYEQYF

J: TRBJ1-1
V: TRBV12-3/TRBV12-4
CDR3: CASSLGLRGEAFF

J: TRBJ1-2
V: TRBV6-1
CDR3: CATSVSVSNYGYTF

J: TRBJ2-6
V: TRBV20-1
CDR3: CSAPGANVLTF

J: TRBJ2-3
V: TRBV6-4
CDR3: CASSPLAESTDTQYF

J: TRBJ2-2
V: TRBV5-1
CDR3: CASSLQGGAGTGELFF

J: TRBJ2-3
V: TRBV10-3
CDR3: CATRTSGGHTDTQYF

J: TRBJ2-5
V: TRBV29-1
CDR3: CSVARTGGILGETQYF

J: TRBJ2-5
V: TRBV14
CDR3: CASSQDPGWDQYF

J: TRBJ2-4
V: TRBV6-5
CDR3: CASSYSMGGAKNIQYF

J: TRBJ1-1
V: TRBV6-1
CDR3: CASSPGWGITEAFF

J: TRBJ2-1
V: TRBV15
CDR3: CATSRDGGFRRANEQFF

J: TRBJ2-2
V: TRBV5-1
CDR3: CASSTSGMNTGELFF

J: TRBJ1-5
V: TRBV6-1
CDR3: CASSAPTRAARPQHF

J: TRBJ2-2
V: TRBV27
CDR3: CASTTNRVTGELFF

J: TRBJ1-5
V: TRBV5-5
CDR3: CASSFTTGSNQPQHF

J: TRBJ1-5
V: TRBV12-3/TRBV12-4
CDR3: CASSGTGPNQPQHF

J: TRBJ2-3
V: TRBV11-1
CDR3: CATGLAGAKDTQYF

J: TRBJ2-7
V: TRBV11-2
CDR3: CASSLEVMTSGTYEQYF

J: TRBJ2-5
V: TRBV20-1
CDR3: CSARDPARGWGETQYF

J: TRBJ2-1
V: TRBV7-6
CDR3: CASSLRPVSETNEQFF

J: TRBJ2-7
V: TRBV20-1
CDR3: CSARDGSVYEQYF

J: TRBJ1-2
V: TRBV12-3/TRBV12-4
CDR3: CASSEGQIYGYTF

J: TRBJ2-7
V: TRBV6-5
CDR3: CASSYTGPPDFYEQYF

J: TRBJ2-7
V: TRBV24-1
CDR3: CATSDFGYEQYF